This TCR beta chain was sequenced in a study of cytomegalovirus exposure and HLA in healthy donors. The primer mix had 60 Vbeta and 13 Jbeta primers. Sequenced by immunoSEQ multiplex PCR; TCRdb stores in-frame clones only, minus some. Here the sample spans 150,000 to 200,000 clones, around 82% being singletons. The germline gives CDR1 MDHEN, CDR2 SYDVKM. CDR3 size: 13 residues. The V and J ends lost 7 bases and 2 bases respectively, with 11 bases between them. All donors participated as healthy donors of bone marrow. The gene calls are TRBV28 and TRBJ1-1; D is uncertain. This sequence was found in a male donor in good health and CMV-seronegative. Sequenced input: PBMCs. This chain's CDR3 is CASTTPGNTEAFF. CDR3 DNA sequence: TGTGCCAGCACAACCCCAGGAAACACTGAAGCTTTCTTT.